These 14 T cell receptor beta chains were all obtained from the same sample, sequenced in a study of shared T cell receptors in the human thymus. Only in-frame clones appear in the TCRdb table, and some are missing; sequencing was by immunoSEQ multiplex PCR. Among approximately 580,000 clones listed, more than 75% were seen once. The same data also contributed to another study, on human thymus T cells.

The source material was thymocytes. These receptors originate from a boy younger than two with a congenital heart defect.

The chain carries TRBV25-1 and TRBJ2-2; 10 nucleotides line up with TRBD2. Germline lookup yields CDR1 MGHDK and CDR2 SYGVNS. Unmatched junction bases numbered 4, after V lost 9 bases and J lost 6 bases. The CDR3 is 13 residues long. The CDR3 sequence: CASKSGRAGELFF. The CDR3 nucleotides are TGTGCCAGTAAGAGCGGGAGGGCCGGGGAGCTGTTTTTT.

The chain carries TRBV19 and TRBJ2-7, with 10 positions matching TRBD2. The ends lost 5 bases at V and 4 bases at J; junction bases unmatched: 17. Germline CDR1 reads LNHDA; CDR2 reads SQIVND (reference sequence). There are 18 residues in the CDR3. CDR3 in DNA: TGTGCCAGTAGTCGCGGGGCTAGCGGGAGCCCTAGGGCGTACGAGCAGTACTTC. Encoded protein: CASSRGASGSPRAYEQYF.

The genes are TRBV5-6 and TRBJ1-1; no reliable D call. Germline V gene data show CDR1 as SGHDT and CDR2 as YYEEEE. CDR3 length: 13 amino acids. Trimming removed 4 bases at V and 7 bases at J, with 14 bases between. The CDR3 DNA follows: TGTGCCAGCAGCCACCGGGGTTCAGGTGAAGCTTTCTTT. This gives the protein CASSHRGSGEAFF.

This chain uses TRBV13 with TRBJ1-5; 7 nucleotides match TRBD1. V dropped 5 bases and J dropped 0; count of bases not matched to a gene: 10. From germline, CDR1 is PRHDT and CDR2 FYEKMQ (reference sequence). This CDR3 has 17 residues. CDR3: CASSLRQGSPSNQPQHF. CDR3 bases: TGTGCCAGCAGCCTAAGACAGGGATCCCCTAGCAATCAGCCCCAGCATTTT.

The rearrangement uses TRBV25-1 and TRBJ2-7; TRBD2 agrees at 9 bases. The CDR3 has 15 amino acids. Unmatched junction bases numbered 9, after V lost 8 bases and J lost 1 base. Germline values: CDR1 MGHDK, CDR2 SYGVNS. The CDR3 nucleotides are TGTGCCAGCTCCCCCCAGCGGGAGGCGTCCTACGAGCAGTACTTC. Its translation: CASSPQREASYEQYF.

The CDR3 DNA follows: TGTGCCAGCAGGGGCACAGGGGCGGGCGACACAGATACGCAGTATTTT. It translates to CASRGTGAGDTDTQYF. V and J are TRBV2 and TRBJ2-3; 7 nucleotides line up with TRBD1. V lost 6 bases, J lost 2 bases, and 11 bases stayed unmatched. Germline V CDR1 and CDR2: SNHLY, FYNNEI. The CDR3 extends over 16 amino acids.

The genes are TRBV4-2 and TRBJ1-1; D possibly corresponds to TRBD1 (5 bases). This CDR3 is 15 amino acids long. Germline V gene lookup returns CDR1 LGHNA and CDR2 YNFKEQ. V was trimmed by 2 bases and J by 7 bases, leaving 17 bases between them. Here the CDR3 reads CASSQKGGRGSEAFF. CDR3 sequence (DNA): TGTGCCAGCAGCCAAAAAGGAGGGCGGGGGAGTGAAGCTTTCTTT.

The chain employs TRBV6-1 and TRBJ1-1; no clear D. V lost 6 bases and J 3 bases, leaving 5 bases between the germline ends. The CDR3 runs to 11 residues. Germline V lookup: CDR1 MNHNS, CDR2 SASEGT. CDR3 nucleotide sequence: TGTGCCAGCAGGGCTCACACTGAAGCTTTCTTT. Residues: CASRAHTEAFF.

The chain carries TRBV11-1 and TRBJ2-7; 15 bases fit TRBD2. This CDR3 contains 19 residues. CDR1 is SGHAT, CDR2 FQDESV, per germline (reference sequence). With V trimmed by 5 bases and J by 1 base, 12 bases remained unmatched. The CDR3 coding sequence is TGTGCCAGCAGCCCACGTCGAGGACTAGCGGGAGGGCCGTCCTACGAGCAGTACTTC. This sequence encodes CASSPRRGLAGGPSYEQYF.

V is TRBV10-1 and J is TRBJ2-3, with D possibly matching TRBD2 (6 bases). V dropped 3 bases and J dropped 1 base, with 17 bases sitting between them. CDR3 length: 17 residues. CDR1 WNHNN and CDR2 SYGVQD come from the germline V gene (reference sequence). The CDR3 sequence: CASSEERRGTRTDTQYF. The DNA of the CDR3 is TGCGCCAGCAGTGAAGAGCGGAGAGGGACTCGCACAGATACGCAGTATTTT.

The CDR3 DNA reads as TGTGCCAGCAGTCATGACATAGACAGAGAAGCTTTCTTT. Encoded protein: CASSHDIDREAFF. V is TRBV6-1 and J is TRBJ1-1; the D gene is possibly TRBD1 (5 bases). CDR3 size: 13 residues. Germline V CDR1 and CDR2: MNHNS, SASEGT. The ends were cut back, 5 bases at V and 8 bases at J, with 15 bases in the middle.

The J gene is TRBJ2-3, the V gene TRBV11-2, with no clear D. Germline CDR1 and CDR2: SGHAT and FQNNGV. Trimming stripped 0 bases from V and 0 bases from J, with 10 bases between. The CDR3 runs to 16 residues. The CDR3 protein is CASSLDRPTSTDTQYF. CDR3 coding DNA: TGTGCCAGCAGCTTAGATCGCCCTACTAGCACAGATACGCAGTATTTT. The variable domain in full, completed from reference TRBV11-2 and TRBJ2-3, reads EAGVAQSPRYKIIEKRQSVAFWCNPISGHATLYWYQQILGQGPKLLIQFQNNGVVDDSQLPKDRFSAERLKGVDSTLKIQPAKLEDSAVYLCASSLDRPTSTDTQYFGPGTRLTVL.

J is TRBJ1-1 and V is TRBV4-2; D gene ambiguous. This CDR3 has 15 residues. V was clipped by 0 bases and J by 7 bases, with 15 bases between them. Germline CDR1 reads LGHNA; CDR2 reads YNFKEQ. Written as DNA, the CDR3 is TGTGCCAGCAGCCAAGATCAGGTCAGGTCCCTTGAAGCTTTCTTT. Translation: CASSQDQVRSLEAFF.

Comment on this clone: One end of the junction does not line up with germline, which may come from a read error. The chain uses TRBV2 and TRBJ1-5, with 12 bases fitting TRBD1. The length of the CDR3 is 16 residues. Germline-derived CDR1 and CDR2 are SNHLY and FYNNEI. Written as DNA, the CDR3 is TGTGCCAGCAGTGAAGTAGGGACAGGGGGCAACCAGCCCCAGCATTTT. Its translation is CASSEVGTGGNQPQHF.